This T cell receptor beta chain was sequenced for a study of Ad26.COV2.S vaccination and SARS-CoV-2 variants. Looking at the study overall: The authors gave Ad26.COV2.S intramuscularly, either once or twice 56 days apart.

Study outcomes and limitations: Vaccine recipients showed a spike-specific TCR breadth that was higher than in placebo recipients. Comparable non-spike TCR breadth was observed in vaccine and placebo recipients.

Profiling relied on immunoSEQ multiplex PCR, and the TCRdb table lists in-frame clones only, not all of them. Counted here are about 350,000 clones, around 89% occurring once; the ten biggest clones make up around 5.8%. Concerning this clone itself: As yet, its antigen is unknown.

Trimming cost V 3 bases and J 0 bases, with 9 bases left between them. The germline V gene has CDR1 LGHNT and CDR2 FRNRAP. The CDR3 runs to 15 residues. Treatment of the sample: some 20 received Ad26.COV2.S at low or high dose, single or two shots; 5 received placebo; per-sample allocation not given. It was on day 63 after the first vaccine or placebo injection that samples were taken. Whoever gave the sample was an adult aged 18-55 years in Boston. The rearrangement links TRBV12-5 to TRBJ1-5; D is undetermined. The sample was peripheral blood, taken in a trial of Ad26.COV2.S vaccine versus placebo. This clonotype was obtained from a person aged 18 to 59 who received the Ad26.COV2.S COVID-19 vaccine or a placebo. This CDR3 reads CASGLAGYSNQPQHF. CDR3 sequence (DNA): TGTGCTAGTGGTTTAGCGGGGTATAGCAATCAGCCCCAGCATTTT. The complete variable domain, with remaining parts taken from reference TRBV12-5 and TRBJ1-5, reads DARVTQTPRHKVTEMGQEVTMRCQPILGHNTVFWYRQTMMQGLELLAYFRNRAPLDDSGMPKDRFSAEMPDATLATLKIQPSEPRDSAVYFCASGLAGYSNQPQHFGDGTRLSIL.